A selection of T cell receptor beta chains follows, all from one sample in a study of T cells expressing NK-cell markers. TCRdb processed the 5' RACE reads again and assigns one entry to each CDR3 protein, with no DNA. This sample's table reports 350,000 to 400,000 distinct CDR3 sequences. What was sequenced was blood T cells: a sorted CD56 or NKG2C T cell subset, CD4+ or CD8+ T cells, or bulk PBMC T cells (not recorded which). All receptors derive from a woman in her forties or fifties in good health. The CDR3 runs from the conserved cysteine through the conserved F or W.

V	J	CDR3
TRBV6-1	TRBJ1-1	CASSNAQANTEAFF
TRBV27	TRBJ1-1	CASSSHKNTEAFF
TRBV24-1	TRBJ2-1	CATSSVAGTSGNEQFF
TRBV10-3	TRBJ2-1	CATRGPNNEQFF
TRBV2	TRBJ2-1	CASSESYPNEQFF
TRBV5-6	TRBJ2-3	CASSLASGAATDTQYF
TRBV4-1	TRBJ1-6	CASSNRGVYNSPLHF
TRBV6-5	TRBJ2-6	CASSYGYRSSSGANVLTF
TRBV5-1	TRBJ2-1	CASSMTGTQNEQFF
TRBV11-2	TRBJ2-7	CASSLDRLAYEQYF
TRBV3-1	TRBJ1-2	CASSRPGQLYGYTF
TRBV20-1	TRBJ1-3	CSARVPPYTTIYF
TRBV28	TRBJ2-1	CASSPLTRIRNEQFF
TRBV5-1	TRBJ2-4	CASSPVAGGAGNIQYF
TRBV5-1	TRBJ2-1	CASSSRVEGRYEQFF
TRBV5-1	TRBJ2-7	CASSPGRVFYEQYF
TRBV7-6	TRBJ2-3	CASSPRTGGETDTQYF
TRBV29-1	TRBJ2-2	CSADQGYTGELFF
TRBV29-1	TRBJ2-5	CSVRGSETQYF
TRBV7-2	TRBJ2-7	CASSPLLGVSVKEQYF
TRBV20-1	TRBJ2-3	CSASSAEGSTDTQYF
TRBV6-6	TRBJ2-1	CASSYSINEQFF
TRBV20-1	TRBJ2-7	CSASHAQKIYEQYF
TRBV3-1	TRBJ2-7	CASTQETSTKGSYEQYF
TRBV7-9	TRBJ1-1	CASSLPTRSMNTEAFF
TRBV20-1	TRBJ2-1	CSAILREAPLGEQFF
TRBV24-1	TRBJ2-5	CATGRRFQETQYF
TRBV2	TRBJ2-3	CASSEGGLPGDTQYF